A single sample is the source of the 26 T cell receptor beta chains below, sequenced in a study of T-cell memory formation after mild COVID-19. TCRdb independently ran MiXCR on the 5' RACE reads; one entry per CDR3 protein. The sample gives approximately 250,000 distinct CDR3 sequences, 16% of which show up once; around 20% is in the top ten. The sample consisted of PBMCs or a T cell subset sorted from them (not recorded which). The source is a man younger than 30 who had mild COVID-19 (a few samples of this study predate the infection). Cell type and time point are not known.

This clonotype was found a few times. This chain links TRBV4-1 with TRBJ2-5, with 8 bases fitting TRBD1. V lost 2 bases to trimming and J lost 5 bases; unmatched junction nucleotides: 7. Germline V gene lookup returns CDR1 MGHRA and CDR2 YSYEKL. This CDR3 is 15 amino acids long. The CDR3 region is CASSQPDRVGETQYF. In DNA form, the CDR3 reads TGCGCCAGCAGCCAACCGGACAGGGTAGGGGAGACCCAGTACTTC.

This clonotype was detected a few times. V gene TRBV4-1 combines with J gene TRBJ1-1, with 10 bases aligning to TRBD1. This CDR3 region has 19 residues. J was trimmed by 1 base and V by 4 bases; bases with no gene match: 15. Germline V gene data show CDR1 as MGHRA and CDR2 as YSYEKL. The CDR3 DNA is TGCGCCAGCAGCCCGCAAGGAGTGTCCGGGACAGGGGAGAACACTGAAGCTTTCTTT. Encoded protein: CASSPQGVSGTGENTEAFF.

This clonotype was counted a few times. This sequence joins TRBV5-1 and TRBJ2-5; either TRBD1 or TRBD2 may fit D (5 bases each). The germline CDR1 and CDR2 sequences are SGHRS and YFSETQ. The CDR3 consists of 15 residues. V was clipped by 7 bases and J by 5 bases, with 21 bases between them. The CDR3 nucleotides read TGCGCCAGCCGCTCAATTCCGGGGCGAGGGGAGACCCAGTACTTC. Translating it yields CASRSIPGRGETQYF.

The V call is TRBV19, the J call TRBJ1-5; D not certain. The CDR3 is 13 residues long. V lost 4 bases and J lost 3, with 7 bases in between. Per germline, CDR1 LNHDA and CDR2 SQIVND (reference sequence). In DNA form, the CDR3 reads TGTGCCAGTAGTACGGTCCTCAATCAGCCCCAGCATTTT. Translation: CASSTVLNQPQHF.

The chain joins TRBV3-1 to TRBJ2-5, with D possibly being TRBD2 (6 bases). The germline gives CDR1 LGHDT, CDR2 YNNKEL (reference sequence). Between the trimmed V and J ends, which lost 0 bases and 6 bases, there was a span of 17 bases. The CDR3 has 16 residues. The CDR3 is CASSQDSGGLTQTQYF. Written as DNA, the CDR3 is TGTGCCAGCAGCCAAGATAGCGGCGGGCTCACTCAGACCCAGTACTTC.

The rearrangement joins TRBV7-9 to TRBJ2-3; 8 bases map to TRBD2. After removal of 2 bases from V and 3 bases from J, the junction contained 4 bases not matched to a gene. The CDR3 has 15 amino acids. Looked up from germline, CDR1 is SEHNR and CDR2 is FQNEAQ (reference sequence). CDR3: CASSLSGGATDTQYF. The CDR3 bases are TGTGCCAGCAGCTTAAGCGGGGGCGCGACAGATACGCAGTATTTT.

This clonotype came up many times. The rearrangement joins TRBV11-2 to TRBJ2-3; D gene unclear. The CDR3 sequence is 14 residues long. Between the trimmed V and J ends, which lost 2 bases and 6 bases, there was a span of 12 bases. Per the germline V gene, CDR1 is SGHAT and CDR2 is FQNNGV. CDR3 sequence reads: CASSLNSGRDTQYF. The CDR3 DNA sequence: TGTGCCAGCAGCTTAAACAGTGGTCGGGATACGCAGTATTTT.

The chain carries TRBV7-9 and TRBJ2-5; D possibly corresponds to TRBD2 (6 bases). The CDR3 has 15 residues. V was pared by 5 bases and J by 4 bases, with 17 bases between. CDR1 and CDR2 from the germline V gene are SEHNR and FQNEAQ (reference sequence). The CDR3 reads CASSGGTDGGETQYF. CDR3 DNA: TGTGCCAGCAGCGGCGGGACGGATGGTGGAGAGACCCAGTACTTC.

This clonotype was counted a few times. The chain joins TRBV12-3 or TRBV12-4 to TRBJ2-7; 9 positions agree with TRBD1. The CDR3 loop spans 12 amino acids. V shed 6 bases and J 4 bases; nucleotides not matched to a gene: 1. CDR3 DNA sequence: TGTGCCAGCAGACAGGGGGCATACGAGCAGTACTTC. Its protein product is CASRQGAYEQYF.

This clonotype has a count of ten or more. The V call is TRBV7-8, the J call TRBJ2-1, with 15 bases aligning to TRBD2. Germline CDR1 reads SGHVS; CDR2 reads FQNEAQ. The CDR3 covers 15 residues. V lost 5 bases and J lost 4; bases outside the gene matches: 0. CDR3 nucleotide sequence: TGTGCCAGCAGCGGGACTAGCGGGGGGTACAATGAGCAGTTCTTC. Its protein is CASSGTSGGYNEQFF.

This chain uses TRBV20-1 with TRBJ1-2; 7 bases match TRBD1. With 4 bases clipped from V and 8 bases from J, the junction kept 7 bases outside the gene matches. The V gene's germline CDR1 is DFQATT and CDR2 SNEGSKA (reference sequence). The CDR3 has 12 amino acids. This CDR3 is CSATFTGDGYTF. Written as DNA, the CDR3 is TGCAGTGCTACCTTTACAGGGGACGGCTACACCTTC.

This rearrangement joins TRBV25-1 to TRBJ1-2, with D unclear. The V gene lost 5 bases and the J gene lost 4 bases, with 11 bases spanning the gap. Germline CDR1 and CDR2: MGHDK and SYGVNS. CDR3 length: 13 residues. In DNA, the CDR3 is TGTGCCAGCAGTACGGACCTTATCTATGGCTACACCTTC. This encodes CASSTDLIYGYTF.

This clonotype was counted a single time. This chain connects TRBV29-1 to TRBJ1-1; the D is unclear. Trimming stripped 4 bases from V and 3 bases from J, with 15 bases between. The CDR3 length is 14 residues. Per germline, CDR1 SQVTM and CDR2 ANQGSEA. This CDR3 reads CSVAARQADTEAFF. The CDR3 DNA sequence: TGCAGCGTTGCAGCGAGGCAGGCGGACACTGAAGCTTTCTTT.

J is TRBJ2-5 and V is TRBV29-1; D is perhaps TRBD1 (5 bases). Germline lookup yields CDR1 SQVTM and CDR2 ANQGSEA. V gave up 3 bases and J gave up 7 bases, with 9 bases separating them. This CDR3 contains 11 residues. The CDR3 DNA is TGCAGCGTTGAGACAGTAGGGACCCAGTACTTC. This sequence encodes CSVETVGTQYF.

This clonotype showed up just a few times. The chain employs TRBV12-3 or TRBV12-4 and TRBJ2-1, with D possibly matching TRBD2 (5 bases). The CDR3 has 14 residues. The germline V and J ends were trimmed by 7 bases and 5 bases, with 15 bases remaining between them. The CDR3 DNA reads as TGTGCCAGCACCGTTTTAGGGAGAGACAATGAGCAGTTCTTC. This translates into CASTVLGRDNEQFF.

This clonotype occurred a few times. V gene TRBV5-8 combines with J gene TRBJ1-1; perhaps TRBD1 as D (6 bases). The germline V and J ends were trimmed by 5 bases and 2 bases, with 13 bases remaining between them. CDR3 size: 14 residues. The germline gives CDR1 SGHTS, CDR2 YDEGEE. DNA for the CDR3: TGTGCCAGCAGTTGGGACACTTACAACACTGAAGCTTTCTTT. This gives the protein CASSWDTYNTEAFF. Full variable domain (missing parts from reference TRBV5-8 and TRBJ1-1): EAGVTQSPTHLIKTRGQQATLRCSPISGHTSVYWYQQALGLGLQFLLWYDEGEERNRGNFPPRFSGRQFPNYSSELNVNALELEDSALYLCASSWDTYNTEAFFGQGTRLTVV.

This chain connects TRBV11-2 to TRBJ2-3; a possible D gene is TRBD1 (5 bases). V lost 3 bases, J lost 5 bases, and 15 bases lay in between. This CDR3 has 15 residues. Germline CDR1 reads SGHAT; CDR2 reads FQNNGV. Written as DNA, the CDR3 is TGTGCCAGCAGCTTTAGTACAAGGGGAAGAGATACGCAGTATTTT. Its protein is CASSFSTRGRDTQYF.

This clonotype has more than one count but fewer than ten. V gene TRBV7-9 combines with J gene TRBJ1-3; D might be TRBD1 (6 bases). This CDR3 comprises 14 residues. Germline V gene data show CDR1 as SEHNR and CDR2 as FQNEAQ (reference sequence). Trimming pared 5 bases from V and 4 bases from J, leaving 12 bases between. The CDR3 DNA sequence: TGTGCCAGCAGCCGAACAGGGCCAGGAAACACCATATATTTT. Translation: CASSRTGPGNTIYF.

The rearrangement joins TRBV12-3 or TRBV12-4 to TRBJ1-3; a weak D match, TRBD1 (5 bases). The CDR3 runs to 14 residues. V lost 5 bases and J 3 bases, leaving 11 bases between the germline ends. CDR3 bases: TGTGCCAGCAGTATCCGGGACGGTGGAAACACCATATATTTT. It translates to CASSIRDGGNTIYF.

This clonotype has ten or more counts. The genes are TRBV7-2 and TRBJ2-5; D gene unclear. The germline V gene has CDR1 SGHTA and CDR2 FQGNSA. The CDR3 is made up of 13 amino acids. Between the trimmed V and J ends, which lost 0 bases and 2 bases, there was a span of 4 bases. The CDR3: CASSLALQETQYF. CDR3 nucleotides: TGTGCCAGCAGCTTAGCACTACAAGAGACCCAGTACTTC.

V is TRBV7-3 and J is TRBJ2-3; 12 bases are a match to TRBD2. V trimming: 2 bases; J trimming: 4 bases; junction bases outside the gene matches: 4. Per germline, CDR1 SGHTA and CDR2 FQGTGA. CDR3 length: 16 amino acids. CDR3: CASSLSPSGGADTQYF. The DNA for the CDR3 is TGTGCCAGCAGCTTATCGCCTAGCGGGGGGGCAGATACGCAGTATTTT. Drawing the rest from reference TRBV7-3 and TRBJ2-3, the complete variable domain is GAGVSQTPSNKVTEKGKYVELRCDPISGHTALYWYRQSLGQGPEFLIYFQGTGAADDSGLPNDRFFAVRPEGSVSTLKIQRTERGDSAVYLCASSLSPSGGADTQYFGPGTRLTVL.

The chain combines TRBV29-1 with TRBJ2-5, with 9 bases that match TRBD2. The CDR3 runs 15 residues. Germline CDR1 and CDR2: SQVTM and ANQGSEA. V shed 3 bases, J shed 2 bases, and the junction held 7 bases outside the gene matches. The CDR3 DNA is TGCAGCGTTGAGCGGGGGGGCCGGGTACAAGAGACCCAGTACTTC. It codes for CSVERGGRVQETQYF. Supplemented by reference TRBV29-1 and TRBJ2-5, the full variable domain reads SAVISQKPSRDICQRGTSLTIQCQVDSQVTMMFWYRQQPGQSLTLIATANQGSEATYESGFVIDKFPISRPNLTFSTLTVSNMSPEDSSIYLCSVERGGRVQETQYFGPGTRLLVL.

The V call is TRBV18, the J call TRBJ1-6, with D maybe TRBD1 (6 bases). Per germline, CDR1 KGHSH and CDR2 LQKENI. The V and J ends lost 1 base and 8 bases respectively, with 12 bases between them. This CDR3 comprises 15 residues. The CDR3, as DNA: TGTGCCAGCTCACCACAAGGACAGTCCTATTCACCCCTCCACTTT. It is translated as CASSPQGQSYSPLHF.

This clonotype was observed a few times. This chain connects TRBV2 to TRBJ1-1; D is perhaps TRBD1 (5 bases). The CDR3 runs to 13 residues. Trimming left V 8 bases short and J 2 bases short, with 12 bases between. Per germline, CDR1 SNHLY and CDR2 FYNNEI. In DNA form, the CDR3 reads TGTGCCAGCCTCCGGGGGGAAAACACTGAAGCTTTCTTT. Translated: CASLRGENTEAFF. The full variable domain, in which reference TRBV2 and TRBJ1-1 provide the parts outside the CDR3, is EPEVTQTPSHQVTQMGQEVILRCVPISNHLYFYWYRQILGQKVEFLVSFYNNEISEKSEIFDDQFSVERPDGSNFTLKIRSTKLEDSAMYFCASLRGENTEAFFGQGTRLTVV.

This clonotype was observed a few times. J is TRBJ2-5 and V is TRBV5-4, with 11 nucleotides matching TRBD2. J was trimmed by 2 bases and V by 3 bases; bases with no gene match: 9. This CDR3 region has 17 residues. Germline CDR1 is SGHNT and CDR2 is YYREEE (reference sequence). CDR3 sequence reads: CASSYPPGLAEQETQYF. In nucleotides, the CDR3 is TGTGCCAGCAGCTATCCGCCGGGACTAGCGGAACAAGAGACCCAGTACTTC.

The chain recombines TRBV7-2 with TRBJ1-1; D gene uncertain. Germline assignment: CDR1 SGHTA and CDR2 FQGNSA. The V gene lost 5 bases and the J gene lost 2 bases, with 12 bases spanning the gap. The CDR3 is made up of 14 amino acids. DNA of the CDR3: TGTGCCAGCAGCCCGGGAATGTACAACACTGAAGCTTTCTTT. Protein: CASSPGMYNTEAFF.